These 28 T cell receptor beta chains share one sample of origin, sequenced in a study of shared T cell receptors in the human thymus (dated by TCRdb to 2020 to 2023). The library was built by means of the immunoSEQ multiplex PCR assay. TCRdb re-hosts the immuneACCESS table, in-frame sequences only. Its copies lack some clones; in the studies checked, an unresolved V gene accounts for under half of them, and the cause for the rest is not known. Here the sample has 550,000 to 800,000 clones; over 75% occur a single time. The top ten constitute about 0.0098% of the sample. The same data also contributed to another study, on human thymus T cells.

The specimen sequenced was thymocytes. Receptors originate from a girl in the first two years of life with a congenital heart defect. Donor details come from another sample of the same person, matched by shared clones.

This clone was detected only once. V usage is TRBV7-2 and J usage is TRBJ1-5, with D possibly matching TRBD1 (6 bases). Trimming removed 2 bases at V and 15 bases at J, with 26 bases between. The germline CDR1 and CDR2 sequences are SGHTA and FQGNSA. This CDR3 spans 16 amino acids. DNA of the CDR3: TGTGCCAGCAGCTTAAAATCTACAGGGTTCAATTTAATTCGGCATTTT. Amino acids: CASSLKSTGFNLIRHF.

The count of this clone is one. CDR3 in amino acids: CASRPGKYRDGDTEAFF. The CDR3 DNA sequence: TGTGCCAGTAGGCCGGGGAAATACAGGGATGGCGACACTGAAGCTTTCTTT. V usage is TRBV19 and J usage is TRBJ1-1; maybe TRBD1 (6 bases). Trimming removed 6 bases from V and 3 bases from J, with 23 bases in between. Germline V lookup: CDR1 LNHDA, CDR2 SQIVND (reference sequence). This CDR3 contains 17 residues. Drawing the rest from reference TRBV19 and TRBJ1-1, the complete variable domain is DGGITQSPKYLFRKEGQNVTLSCEQNLNHDAMYWYRQDPGQGLRLIYYSQIVNDFQKGDIAEGYSVSREKKESFPLTVTSAQKNPTAFYLCASRPGKYRDGDTEAFFGQGTRLTVV.

The chain employs TRBV6-5 and TRBJ2-3, with D tentatively TRBD1 (6 bases). CDR3 size: 16 residues. Germline V gene lookup returns CDR1 MNHEY and CDR2 SVGAGI. The V end was cut by 2 bases, the J end by 4 bases, with 16 bases between. DNA for the CDR3: TGTGCCAGCAGTTACGGGAATACAGGGTACTCAGATACGCAGTATTTT. This gives the protein CASSYGNTGYSDTQYF.

The gene calls are TRBV11-2 and TRBJ1-2, with D uncertain. Germline V CDR1 and CDR2: SGHAT, FQNNGV. The CDR3 is made up of 12 amino acids. V was trimmed by 3 bases and J by 8 bases, leaving 10 bases between them. In DNA form, the CDR3 reads TGTGCCAGCAGCTTCTTTAACGGGGGCTACACCTTC. It codes for CASSFFNGGYTF. The variable domain in full, completed from reference TRBV11-2 and TRBJ1-2, reads EAGVAQSPRYKIIEKRQSVAFWCNPISGHATLYWYQQILGQGPKLLIQFQNNGVVDDSQLPKDRFSAERLKGVDSTLKIQPAKLEDSAVYLCASSFFNGGYTFGSGTRLTVV.

The CDR3 spells CASSFRDRGLLRGGYTF. The CDR3 DNA follows: TGTGCCAGCAGCTTTCGGGACAGGGGGCTTCTGAGGGGAGGCTACACCTTC. V usage is TRBV5-6 and J usage is TRBJ1-2; 12 nucleotides line up with TRBD1. Germline V CDR1 and CDR2: SGHDT, YYEEEE. The J segment lost 8 bases and the V segment lost 2 bases, leaving 13 bases of the junction unmatched. The CDR3 runs to 17 residues.

The chain couples TRBV6-1 to TRBJ2-1, with 10 bases matching TRBD1. The germline gives CDR1 MNHNS, CDR2 SASEGT. V shed 10 bases and J 3 bases; nucleotides not matched to a gene: 6. The CDR3 has 14 amino acids. The DNA for the CDR3 is TGTGCCAACATGGACAGGGGGGTCTACAATGAGCAGTTCTTC. It encodes CANMDRGVYNEQFF.

The rearrangement joins TRBV7-2 to TRBJ2-5; 7 bases line up with TRBD1. In germline, CDR1 is SGHTA, CDR2 FQGNSA. This CDR3 has 16 residues. V lost 0 bases, J lost 0 bases, and 4 bases stayed unmatched. Written as DNA, the CDR3 is TGTGCCAGCAGCTTAGCGTCACAGGGGTACCAAGAGACCCAGTACTTC. This codes for CASSLASQGYQETQYF.

The chain links TRBV7-2 to TRBJ2-3; TRBD2 matches 14 bases. The CDR3 extends over 18 amino acids. V lost 5 bases and J lost 2; bases outside the gene matches: 9. The germline gives CDR1 SGHTA, CDR2 FQGNSA. The CDR3 is CASSPSRTSGGYTDTQYF. CDR3 nucleotide sequence: TGTGCCAGCAGCCCCAGTAGGACTAGCGGGGGGTACACAGATACGCAGTATTTT.

V gene TRBV4-3 combines with J gene TRBJ1-6; 11 bases fit TRBD1. CDR1 and CDR2 from the germline V gene are LGHNA and YSLEER. Germline trimming cut 1 base from V and 1 base from J; bases unmatched to any gene: 6. The CDR3 has 19 amino acids. The CDR3 here is CASSQAPGQGASYNSPLHF. CDR3 DNA: TGCGCCAGCAGCCAAGCCCCAGGACAGGGGGCTTCCTATAATTCACCCCTCCACTTT.

The rearrangement links TRBV10-3 to TRBJ2-6, with D unresolved. Between the trimmed V and J ends, which lost 10 bases and 4 bases, there was a span of 11 bases. Germline lookup yields CDR1 ENHRY and CDR2 SYGVKD. CDR3 length: 13 amino acids. In nucleotides, the CDR3 is TGTGCCACCCGCCTACGGGGGGCCAACGTCCTGACTTTC. The encoded protein is CATRLRGANVLTF.

Regarding this clone: The same CDR3 is also encoded by other DNA sequences in this sample. The J gene is TRBJ1-1, the V gene TRBV18; the match to TRBD1 covers 10 bases. The ends lost 2 bases at V and 2 bases at J; junction bases unmatched: 5. The CDR3 length is 16 residues. CDR1 is KGHSH and CDR2 is LQKENI in the germline V gene. The CDR3 region is CASSPRDRGLNTEAFF. CDR3 coding DNA: TGTGCCAGCTCACCAAGAGACAGGGGGCTAAACACTGAAGCTTTCTTT.

The CDR3 DNA reads as TGTGCCAGCAGCTTACCAGGACAGGGGATCAATAATGAAAAACTGTTTTTT. Translation: CASSLPGQGINNEKLFF. V and J are TRBV7-9 and TRBJ1-4; 9 positions agree with TRBD1. The CDR3 is 17 residues long. The germline gives CDR1 SEHNR, CDR2 FQNEAQ (reference sequence). J was trimmed by 4 bases and V by 2 bases; bases with no gene match: 8.

V usage is TRBV5-4 and J usage is TRBJ1-1; 10 nucleotides line up with TRBD1. The CDR3 is 12 residues long. Germline CDR1 is SGHNT and CDR2 is YYREEE (reference sequence). The V and J ends lost 5 bases and 6 bases, in that order; junction bases with no gene match: 1. The CDR3 sequence is CASSGQGAEAFF. The CDR3 DNA reads TGTGCCAGCAGTGGACAGGGGGCTGAAGCTTTCTTT.

This sequence joins TRBV5-1 and TRBJ1-2; 10 bases fit TRBD1. J was trimmed by 6 bases and V by 4 bases; bases with no gene match: 6. Germline V gene sequence: CDR1 SGHRS, CDR2 YFSETQ. This CDR3 contains 14 residues. The CDR3, as DNA: TGCGCCAGCAGCCCGGACAGGGGGGGGCATGGCTACACCTTC. Translating gives CASSPDRGGHGYTF.

The chain couples TRBV28 to TRBJ2-7; D is possibly TRBD1 (7 bases). Trimming cost V 6 bases and J 0 bases, with 15 bases left between them. The CDR3 runs 15 residues. CDR1 and CDR2 (germline): MDHEN, SYDVKM. The CDR3 DNA reads as TGTGCCAGCAGCAGGGGGGCAGGCAGCTCCTACGAGCAGTACTTC. This gives the protein CASSRGAGSSYEQYF.

The V and J genes are TRBV29-1 and TRBJ2-2, with D possibly being TRBD1 (5 bases). With 8 bases removed from V and 6 bases from J, the gap between germline ends came to 10 bases. CDR1 is SQVTM, CDR2 ANQGSEA, per germline. The CDR3 spans 11 residues. The CDR3 region is CSTRVAGELFF. In DNA, the CDR3 is TGCAGCACCAGGGTTGCCGGGGAGCTGTTTTTT.

CDR3 nucleotide sequence: TGCGCCAGCAGCCCGACTAGCGGGGGGGCCACAGATACGCAGTATTTT. Its translation is CASSPTSGGATDTQYF. J is TRBJ2-3 and V is TRBV4-3, with 14 bases fitting TRBD2. The V segment lost 4 bases and the J segment 2 bases; nucleotides outside the gene matches: 2. CDR1 is LGHNA, CDR2 YSLEER, per germline. This CDR3 has 16 amino acids.

This chain uses TRBV7-3 with TRBJ1-1; D is possibly TRBD1 (5 bases). Germline CDR1 reads SGHTA; CDR2 reads FQGTGA. The V end lost 5 bases, the J end lost 5 bases, and 18 bases lay between the germline ends. The CDR3 extends over 15 amino acids. The CDR3 DNA follows: TGTGCCAGCAGCCCCCACCCAGCGGGGGGTACTGAAGCTTTCTTT. Translating gives CASSPHPAGGTEAFF.

This clone was counted only a few times. The chain links TRBV12-5 to TRBJ2-2; D unresolved. CDR3 length: 14 amino acids. Germline V CDR1 and CDR2: LGHNT, FRNRAP. V dropped 5 bases and J dropped 3 bases, with 10 bases sitting between them. The CDR3 loop is CASGHTAYTGELFF. CDR3 in DNA: TGTGCTAGTGGTCACACAGCTTACACCGGGGAGCTGTTTTTT.

V is TRBV30 and J is TRBJ2-2; D possibly corresponds to TRBD1 (7 bases). The germline gives CDR1 GTSNPN, CDR2 SVGIG (reference sequence). The ends were cut back, 0 bases at V and 3 bases at J, with 23 bases in the middle. There are 19 residues in the CDR3. In nucleotides, the CDR3 is TGTGCCTGGAGTGTACATACAATTAAAGACAGGGAGGACACCGGGGAGCTGTTTTTT. It encodes CAWSVHTIKDREDTGELFF.

The V gene is TRBV11-2, the J gene TRBJ2-4, with D hard to call. The length of the CDR3 is 13 residues. Germline CDR1 is SGHAT and CDR2 is FQNNGV. V dropped 2 bases and J dropped 1 base, with 3 bases sitting between them. The CDR3 region has the DNA TGTGCCAGCAGCTTACAGGCCAAAAACATTCAGTACTTC. Its protein is CASSLQAKNIQYF.

The chain has TRBV6-6 and TRBJ2-5; D gene ambiguous. Germline V gene sequence: CDR1 MNHNY, CDR2 SVGAGI (reference sequence). CDR3 length equals 13 residues. Trimming removed 4 bases at V and 5 bases at J, with 11 bases between. CDR3 protein: CASSSPVVETQYF. As DNA, the CDR3 is TGTGCCAGCAGTTCCCCCGTCGTTGAGACCCAGTACTTC.

CDR3 amino acids: CASSDRGGDNQPQHF. The CDR3, as DNA: TGTGCCAGCAGCGACAGGGGAGGCGACAATCAGCCCCAGCATTTT. This rearrangement joins TRBV28 to TRBJ1-5, with 8 bases aligning to TRBD1. This CDR3 has 15 amino acids. Trimming took 6 bases from V and 3 from J; bases not matched to a gene: 7. Per germline, CDR1 MDHEN and CDR2 SYDVKM. The variable domain in full, completed from reference TRBV28 and TRBJ1-5, reads DVKVTQSSRYLVKRTGEKVFLECVQDMDHENMFWYRQDPGLGLRLIYFSYDVKMKEKGDIPEGYSVSREKKERFSLILESASTNQTSMYLCASSDRGGDNQPQHFGDGTRLSIL.

This rearrangement joins TRBV18 to TRBJ1-2; D not resolved. The CDR3 has 14 residues. Germline-derived CDR1 and CDR2 are KGHSH and LQKENI. Trimming removed 6 bases at V and 4 bases at J, with 15 bases between. The CDR3 here is CASSPLSRGYGYTF. The CDR3 region has the DNA TGTGCCAGCTCGCCGCTCAGCAGAGGCTATGGCTACACCTTC. Full variable domain (remainder filled in from reference TRBV18 and TRBJ1-2): NAGVMQNPRHLVRRRGQEARLRCSPMKGHSHVYWYRQLPEEGLKFMVYLQKENIIDESGMPKERFSAEFPKEGPSILRIQQVVRGDSAAYFCASSPLSRGYGYTFGSGTRLTVV.

The V call is TRBV6-5, the J call TRBJ1-2, with D possibly TRBD1 on 6 matching bases. The CDR3 has 14 residues. Germline assignment: CDR1 MNHEY and CDR2 SVGAGI. V lost 1 base and J lost 4, with 10 bases in between. The DNA for the CDR3 is TGTGCCAGCAGTTACTTCGGGGGGCCCTATGGCTACACCTTC. It yields the protein CASSYFGGPYGYTF.

The chain joins TRBV5-1 to TRBJ2-5, with 9 bases identical to TRBD2. Germline assignment: CDR1 SGHRS and CDR2 YFSETQ. The CDR3 has 15 amino acids. Trimming at V came to 4 bases and at J to 1 base, leaving 5 bases not matched to a gene. The CDR3 DNA reads as TGCGCCAGCAGCACAAAGACTAGCGGCCAAGAGACCCAGTACTTC. Amino acid sequence: CASSTKTSGQETQYF. The complete variable domain, with remaining parts taken from reference TRBV5-1 and TRBJ2-5, reads KAGVTQTPRYLIKTRGQQVTLSCSPISGHRSVSWYQQTPGQGLQFLFEYFSETQRNKGNFPGRFSGRQFSNSRSEMNVSTLELGDSALYLCASSTKTSGQETQYFGPGTRLLVL.

The chain recombines TRBV5-5 with TRBJ1-3, with D hard to call. Trimming cost V 4 bases and J 6 bases, with 17 bases left between them. There are 15 residues in the CDR3. CDR1 and CDR2 (germline): SGHKS, YYEKEE (reference sequence). The CDR3 sequence is CASSSGRISVNTIYF. The CDR3 DNA reads TGTGCCAGCAGCAGCGGACGGATCTCAGTAAACACCATATATTTT.

The chain uses TRBV10-1 and TRBJ2-1; maybe TRBD2 (6 bases). Germline assignment: CDR1 WNHNN and CDR2 SYGVQD (reference sequence). The ends were cut back, 0 bases at V and 6 bases at J, with 9 bases in the middle. The CDR3 has 14 residues. The DNA for the CDR3 is TGCGCCAGCAGTGAGTCTCTGGGGGGCAATGAGCAGTTCTTC. Its translation is CASSESLGGNEQFF.